These 14 T cell receptor beta chains share one sample of origin, sequenced in a study of cytomegalovirus exposure and HLA in healthy donors. Use of 60 Vbeta and 13 Jbeta primers characterized the PCR. TCRdb keeps only in-frame clones here, not all; method: immunoSEQ multiplex PCR. This table has under 200,000 clones, around four fifths appearing once. Sequenced input: PBMCs. The origin of the receptors is a woman between 50 and 59 years old in good health and CMV-seronegative.

This clone turned up a few times. CDR3: CASSYSTGGSYEQYF. CDR3 bases: TGTGCCAGCAGTTACTCGACTGGCGGCTCCTACGAGCAGTACTTC. J is TRBJ2-7 and V is TRBV6-6; D unclear. This CDR3 region has 15 residues. The ends were cut back, 0 bases at V and 0 bases at J, with 9 bases in the middle. The V gene's germline CDR1 is MNHNY and CDR2 SVGAGI (reference sequence).

V is TRBV4-2 and J is TRBJ2-3; 14 nucleotides agree with TRBD2. CDR1 and CDR2 (germline): LGHNA, YNFKEQ. The CDR3 contains 18 residues. V lost 2 bases to trimming and J lost 4 bases; unmatched junction nucleotides: 8. CDR3 sequence: CASSQLLPGLAGADTQYF. Written as DNA, the CDR3 is TGTGCCAGCAGCCAACTTCTTCCGGGACTAGCGGGAGCAGATACGCAGTATTTT.

Written as DNA, the CDR3 is TGTGCCAGCAGTTCGACAGGGACTAATGAAAAACTGTTTTTT. Residues: CASSSTGTNEKLFF. J is TRBJ1-4 and V is TRBV6-5; TRBD1 matches at 7 bases. CDR1 is MNHEY, CDR2 SVGAGI, per germline. The CDR3 extends over 14 amino acids. Losses at the gene ends were 4 bases for V and 2 bases for J; bases not matched to a gene: 1.

The V gene is TRBV7-9, the J gene TRBJ1-2, with TRBD1 matching over 7 bases. Germline V gives CDR1 SEHNR, CDR2 FQNEAQ (reference sequence). This CDR3 region has 17 residues. The junction had 14 bases not matched to a gene; V was cut back by 3 bases and J by 4 bases. CDR3: CASSFLDRERIIYGYTF. CDR3 sequence (DNA): TGTGCCAGCAGCTTCTTAGACAGGGAACGAATTATCTATGGCTACACCTTC.

The rearrangement uses TRBV6-1 and TRBJ2-7, with TRBD1 matching 7 bases. CDR1 and CDR2 from the germline V gene are MNHNS and SASEGT. The CDR3 totals 15 residues. The J segment lost 3 bases and the V segment lost 4 bases, leaving 9 bases of the junction unmatched. The CDR3 loop is CASSVLDRYDYEQYF. The CDR3 DNA is TGTGCCAGCAGTGTGCTGGACAGGTACGACTACGAGCAGTACTTC.

This clone was recorded a few times. J is TRBJ2-7 and V is TRBV7-8, with D possibly matching TRBD2 (6 bases). Trimming removed 5 bases from V and 2 bases from J, with 13 bases in between. Germline assignment: CDR1 SGHVS and CDR2 FQNEAQ. The CDR3 extends over 14 amino acids. DNA for the CDR3: TGTGCCAGCAGCCCAGGGACTCTTACCTACGAGCAGTACTTC. Amino acids: CASSPGTLTYEQYF.

V gene TRBV27 combines with J gene TRBJ1-1; 9 bases map to TRBD1. V was clipped by 10 bases and J by 5 bases; unmatched bases: 5. The CDR3 sequence is 12 residues long. Germline CDR1 is MNHEY and CDR2 is SMNVEV (reference sequence). The CDR3 sequence is CATDRGRTEAFF. The DNA of the CDR3 is TGTGCCACCGACAGGGGGAGAACTGAAGCTTTCTTT.

V and J are TRBV25-1 and TRBJ2-2; perhaps TRBD1 as D (6 bases). With 4 bases removed from V and 6 bases from J, the gap between germline ends came to 18 bases. The CDR3 has 16 residues. Germline loops: CDR1 MGHDK, CDR2 SYGVNS. The CDR3 DNA is TGTGCCAGCAGTGCGCTGCACAGGGTTGGAGCCGGGGAGCTGTTTTTT. Amino acids: CASSALHRVGAGELFF.

The rearrangement joins TRBV23-1 to TRBJ2-5, with D perhaps TRBD2 (6 bases). TRBV23-1 is an ORF, and what it does is uncertain. The CDR3 is 18 residues long. The V end lost 4 bases, the J end lost 2 bases, and 23 bases lay between the germline ends. The CDR3 region has the DNA TGCGCCAGCAGTCCACCCGGACCGGCCAAAAGCGGGCAAGAGACCCAGTACTTC. As protein: CASSPPGPAKSGQETQYF.

This clone was observed a handful of times. The rearrangement uses TRBV5-6 and TRBJ2-5; a possible D gene is TRBD1 (5 bases). The CDR3 totals 14 residues. Germline lookup yields CDR1 SGHDT and CDR2 YYEEEE. Trimming removed 0 bases at V and 2 bases at J, with 8 bases between. The CDR3 sequence is CASSLAAGQETQYF. The CDR3 DNA reads as TGTGCCAGCAGCTTGGCCGCAGGGCAAGAGACCCAGTACTTC.

V gene TRBV28 combines with J gene TRBJ1-2, with TRBD1 matching over 10 bases. The CDR3 sequence is 17 residues long. The ends lost 4 bases at V and 3 bases at J; junction bases unmatched: 11. Germline V gene lookup returns CDR1 MDHEN and CDR2 SYDVKM. This CDR3 is CASSSTGTGVFDYGYTF. DNA for the CDR3: TGTGCCAGCAGTTCTACCGGGACAGGGGTGTTCGACTATGGCTACACCTTC.

V and J are TRBV19 and TRBJ2-5; TRBD2 matches at 7 bases. Germline assignment: CDR1 LNHDA and CDR2 SQIVND (reference sequence). The CDR3 is made up of 15 amino acids. V trimming: 6 bases; J trimming: 3 bases; junction bases outside the gene matches: 10. CDR3 sequence (DNA): TGTGCCAGTAGCAATAGCTTAGCGGGTGAAGAGACCCAGTACTTC. Its translation is CASSNSLAGEETQYF. The variable domain in full, with the rest retrieved from reference TRBV19 and TRBJ2-5, is DGGITQSPKYLFRKEGQNVTLSCEQNLNHDAMYWYRQDPGQGLRLIYYSQIVNDFQKGDIAEGYSVSREKKESFPLTVTSAQKNPTAFYLCASSNSLAGEETQYFGPGTRLLVL.

The chain is built from TRBV19 and TRBJ1-2; 9 positions agree with TRBD1. CDR3 length: 15 residues. CDR1 and CDR2 from the germline V gene are LNHDA and SQIVND (reference sequence). The J segment lost 5 bases and the V segment lost 6 bases, leaving 10 bases of the junction unmatched. In nucleotides, the CDR3 is TGTGCCAGTAGCCCCGATTACAGGGGGCTGTATGGCTACACCTTC. Protein product: CASSPDYRGLYGYTF.

The genes are TRBV7-2 and TRBJ1-2; D may be TRBD1 (6 bases). CDR3 size: 15 residues. The germline V and J ends were trimmed by 1 base and 8 bases, with 17 bases remaining between them. Germline CDR1 and CDR2: SGHTA and FQGNSA. The DNA of the CDR3 is TGTGCCAGCAGCTTAGGGAATACAGACCAGGGGGGCTACACCTTC. It yields the protein CASSLGNTDQGGYTF.